This T cell receptor (beta chain) was retrieved from a study of CD8 T cells in ankylosing spondylitis. This clonotype was detected only a few times. Antigen specificity is unknown. Looked up from germline, CDR1 is SGHVS and CDR2 is FQNEAQ. V lost 0 bases and J lost 1, with 9 bases in between. The CDR3 is 15 amino acids. TCRdb redid the calling of the 5' RACE reads with MiXCR, one entry per CDR3 protein. The profile shows over 400,000 distinct CDR3 sequences, roughly a quarter of them singletons. Study outcomes and limitations: Disease-associated clones were reportedly significantly overrepresented in matched ankylosing spondylitis synovial fluid. Blood of patients with ankylosing spondylitis appeared to be characterized by a TCR beta motif of several highly homologous variants.

Sequencing input: blood, either unsorted or a sorted T cell fraction (not recorded which). The V gene is TRBV7-8, the J gene TRBJ1-1, with D unclear. The receptor was isolated from a male donor with ankylosing spondylitis. As DNA, the CDR3 is TGTGCCAGCAGCTTAGCGGCGCGGACGAACACTGAAGCTTTCTTT. The encoded protein is CASSLAARTNTEAFF. Variable domain in full (rest from reference TRBV7-8 and TRBJ1-1): GAGVSQSPRYKVAKRGQDVALRCDPISGHVSLFWYQQALGQGPEFLTYFQNEAQLDKSGLPSDRFFAERPEGSVSTLKIQRTQQEDSAVYLCASSLAARTNTEAFFGQGTRLTVV.